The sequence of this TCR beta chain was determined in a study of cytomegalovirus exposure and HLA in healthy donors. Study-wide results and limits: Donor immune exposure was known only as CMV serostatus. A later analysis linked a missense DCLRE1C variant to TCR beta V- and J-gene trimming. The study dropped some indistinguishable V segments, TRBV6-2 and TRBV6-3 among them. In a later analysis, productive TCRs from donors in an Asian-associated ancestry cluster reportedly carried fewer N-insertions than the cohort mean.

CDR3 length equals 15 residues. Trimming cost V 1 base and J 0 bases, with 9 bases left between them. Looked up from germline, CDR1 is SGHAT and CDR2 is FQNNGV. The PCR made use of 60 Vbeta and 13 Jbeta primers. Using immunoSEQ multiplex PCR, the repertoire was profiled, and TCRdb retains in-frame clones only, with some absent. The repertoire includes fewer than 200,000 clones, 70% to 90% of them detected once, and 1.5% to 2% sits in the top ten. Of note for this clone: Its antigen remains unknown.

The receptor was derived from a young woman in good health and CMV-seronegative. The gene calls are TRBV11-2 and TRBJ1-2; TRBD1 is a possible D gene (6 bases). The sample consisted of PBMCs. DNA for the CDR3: TGTGCCAGCAGCTTAGCACCAGGGGCTAACTATGGCTACACCTTC. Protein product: CASSLAPGANYGYTF. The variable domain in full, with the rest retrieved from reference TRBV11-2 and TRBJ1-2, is EAGVAQSPRYKIIEKRQSVAFWCNPISGHATLYWYQQILGQGPKLLIQFQNNGVVDDSQLPKDRFSAERLKGVDSTLKIQPAKLEDSAVYLCASSLAPGANYGYTFGSGTRLTVV.